The 21 T cell receptor beta chains below come from one sample, sequenced in a study of regulatory T cells in long-lasting Graves disease. The time point here: persistent/refractory GD, antithyroid drugs over 5 years with positive TRAb. The TCR library was made from RNA that had been extracted from PBMCs in TRIzol. Construction of the TCR beta libraries employed iRepertoire HTBI primers in conjunction with Arm-PCR of CDR3 regions. One entry per CDR3 protein results from TCRdb running MiXCR on the multiplex PCR reads. The table includes roughly 400,000 distinct CDR3 sequences, 20% to 25% detected once. The source was peripheral blood mononuclear cells (PBMCs), collected when the disease was refractory, from a patient treated with antithyroid drugs. Receptors originate from a female donor with Graves disease.

This chain joins TRBV5-1 and TRBJ2-4; a possible D gene is TRBD2 (6 bases). The ends were cut back, 4 bases at V and 1 base at J, with 27 bases in the middle. Germline V gene sequence: CDR1 SGHRS, CDR2 YFSETQ. The CDR3 spans 20 residues. This CDR3 is CASSLGYSIEPGVAKNIQYF. The CDR3 bases are TGCGCCAGCAGCCTTGGATACTCTATTGAGCCGGGGGTGGCCAAAAACATTCAGTACTTC.

This clonotype was detected ten times or more. CDR3 in amino acids: CSAEDRGSGYTF. The DNA of the CDR3 is TGCAGTGCTGAGGACAGGGGGTCTGGCTACACCTTC. This sequence joins TRBV20-1 and TRBJ1-2, with 10 bases lining up with TRBD1. Unmatched junction bases numbered 4, after V lost 5 bases and J lost 7 bases. CDR3 length: 12 amino acids. Germline V gene lookup returns CDR1 DFQATT and CDR2 SNEGSKA (reference sequence).

This sequence joins TRBV19 and TRBJ2-3; TRBD2 matches 8 bases. This CDR3 region has 16 residues. Per the germline V gene, CDR1 is LNHDA and CDR2 is SQIVND (reference sequence). V shed 5 bases and J 3 bases; nucleotides not matched to a gene: 10. CDR3 coding DNA: TGTGCCAGTAGTCCTCGTGGTAGCGGGATTACAGATACGCAGTATTTT. This codes for CASSPRGSGITDTQYF.

This clonotype was observed many times. V and J are TRBV6-1 and TRBJ2-7; D not resolved. The CDR3 consists of 14 residues. The germline V and J ends were trimmed by 0 bases and 0 bases, with 6 bases remaining between them. CDR1 and CDR2 from the germline V gene are MNHNS and SASEGT. CDR3 DNA sequence: TGTGCCAGCAGTGAAGCCAGCCGCTCCTACGAGCAGTACTTC. This translates into CASSEASRSYEQYF.

The chain joins TRBV5-1 to TRBJ2-7; 10 positions agree with TRBD2. The CDR3 sequence is 16 residues long. With V trimmed by 3 bases and J by 7 bases, 13 bases remained unmatched. Germline assignment: CDR1 SGHRS and CDR2 YFSETQ. The CDR3, as DNA: TGCGCCAGCAGCTCCGGAAGGCTAGCGGGAGCGGAAGAGCAGTACTTC. It is translated as CASSSGRLAGAEEQYF.

This clonotype was detected many times. The chain carries TRBV28 and TRBJ2-7; D possibly corresponds to TRBD2 (5 bases). Trimming removed 7 bases at V and 3 bases at J, with 13 bases between. There are 13 residues in the CDR3. CDR1 and CDR2 from the germline V gene are MDHEN and SYDVKM. CDR3 region: CASTGRDRYEQYF. CDR3 coding DNA: TGTGCCAGCACTGGCCGGGATCGCTACGAGCAGTACTTC.

This clonotype was detected many times. The CDR3 here is CASSQRFGTSGEETQYF. The CDR3 nucleotides are TGTGCCAGCAGCCAAAGGTTCGGGACTAGCGGGGAAGAGACCCAGTACTTC. The J gene is TRBJ2-5, the V gene TRBV14; 13 positions agree with TRBD2. This CDR3 has 17 residues. Germline CDR1 reads SGHDN; CDR2 reads FVKESK. J was trimmed by 3 bases and V by 2 bases; bases with no gene match: 6.

The rearrangement uses TRBV20-1 and TRBJ2-3; 7 nucleotides align to TRBD2. Trimming removed 6 bases from V and 4 bases from J; junction bases left unmatched: 4. The CDR3 covers 12 residues. Germline V lookup: CDR1 DFQATT, CDR2 SNEGSKA (reference sequence). This CDR3 reads CSAGGLADTQYF. For the CDR3, the DNA is TGCAGTGCGGGAGGGCTGGCAGATACGCAGTATTTT.

Concerning this clonotype: It may be a read error: a sequence one base away is much more abundant. The chain couples TRBV2 to TRBJ2-7, with D perhaps matching TRBD2 (5 bases). The germline V gene has CDR1 SNHLY and CDR2 FYNNEI. The CDR3 is made up of 13 amino acids. V gave up 8 bases and J gave up 5 bases, with 16 bases separating them. The CDR3: CASGADGVHEQYF. The CDR3 DNA is TGTGCCAGCGGAGCGGACGGGGTCCACGAGCAGTACTTC.

V usage is TRBV9 and J usage is TRBJ1-1, with 7 bases matching TRBD1. The trim removed 3 bases at V and 6 bases at J, leaving 8 bases unmatched. The CDR3 is 14 residues long. Germline V lookup: CDR1 SGDLS, CDR2 YYNGEE. CDR3: CASSAAGGGPEAFF. The CDR3 nucleotides read TGTGCCAGCAGCGCCGCAGGGGGAGGCCCTGAAGCTTTCTTT.

V and J are TRBV7-9 and TRBJ1-5, with D maybe TRBD1 (6 bases). The V end was cut by 5 bases, the J end by 5 bases, with 16 bases between. The CDR3 has 15 amino acids. Germline V gives CDR1 SEHNR, CDR2 FQNEAQ (reference sequence). The CDR3 nucleotides are TGTGCCAGCAGCCGCGGGACGGGGGCCGATCAGCCCCAGCATTTT. This sequence encodes CASSRGTGADQPQHF.

A few counts support this clonotype. A single base separates this from a much larger clone, so it may be a read error. The V call is TRBV7-6, the J call TRBJ2-5, with D maybe TRBD2 (5 bases). The V end was cut by 4 bases, the J end by 4 bases, with 7 bases between. The CDR3 loop spans 12 amino acids. In germline, CDR1 is SGHVS, CDR2 FNYEAQ. The CDR3 coding sequence is TGTGCCAGCAGCTGGGCGGGAGAGACCCAGTACTTC. Protein: CASSWAGETQYF.

Only a few counts were recorded for this clonotype. V and J are TRBV2 and TRBJ2-3, with 9 positions matching TRBD2. The CDR3 contains 15 residues. Germline-derived CDR1 and CDR2 are SNHLY and FYNNEI. J lost 6 bases, V lost 7 bases, and 11 bases had no gene match. Here the CDR3 DNA reads TGTGCCAGCAAAACGGATAGCGGGAGCGGGGATACGCAGTATTTT. This gives the protein CASKTDSGSGDTQYF.

This clonotype was detected only a few times. A much more abundant neighbour one base away suggests this may be a read error. The V and J genes are TRBV2 and TRBJ2-4, with 7 nucleotides matching TRBD1. Germline V gene sequence: CDR1 SNHLY, CDR2 FYNNEI. The CDR3 loop spans 19 amino acids. V shed 2 bases, J shed 0 bases, and the junction held 13 bases outside the gene matches. In nucleotides, the CDR3 is TGTGCCAGCAGTGAACTAGGACAGGAACTACCCCCAGCCAAAAACATTCAGTACTTC. The encoded protein is CASSELGQELPPAKNIQYF.

This sequence joins TRBV6-1 and TRBJ1-2; D is unclear. The germline V and J ends were trimmed by 6 bases and 5 bases, with 10 bases remaining between them. CDR1 MNHNS and CDR2 SASEGT come from the germline V gene. The CDR3 extends over 12 amino acids. CDR3 protein: CASRPSTYGYTF. As DNA, the CDR3 is TGTGCCAGCAGGCCAAGCACATATGGCTACACCTTC.

Here the CDR3 reads CASSLDRQGQAFF. The CDR3 region has the DNA TGTGCCAGCAGCTTGGACAGACAGGGCCAAGCTTTCTTT. The chain couples TRBV5-4 to TRBJ1-1; 7 bases are shared with TRBD1. This CDR3 is built from 13 residues. CDR1 and CDR2 from the germline V gene are SGHNT and YYREEE (reference sequence). V lost 0 bases to trimming and J lost 9 bases; unmatched junction nucleotides: 5.

CDR3 loop: CASSFSDEQFF. The CDR3 DNA is TGCGCCAGCAGCTTTTCGGATGAGCAGTTCTTC. The chain employs TRBV5-1 and TRBJ2-1, with D unresolved. The germline V and J ends were trimmed by 2 bases and 8 bases, with 5 bases remaining between them. Per germline, CDR1 SGHRS and CDR2 YFSETQ. The CDR3 extends over 11 amino acids. Full variable domain (remainder filled in from reference TRBV5-1 and TRBJ2-1): KAGVTQTPRYLIKTRGQQVTLSCSPISGHRSVSWYQQTPGQGLQFLFEYFSETQRNKGNFPGRFSGRQFSNSRSEMNVSTLELGDSALYLCASSFSDEQFFGPGTRLTVL.

This clonotype was found many times. This chain connects TRBV11-2 to TRBJ1-2, with TRBD1 as a possible D gene (6 bases). The CDR3 loop spans 14 amino acids. Germline V lookup: CDR1 SGHAT, CDR2 FQNNGV. With 5 bases removed from V and 3 bases from J, the gap between germline ends came to 13 bases. The CDR3 nucleotides are TGTGCCAGCAGCCTCGGACAGACCGACTATGGCTACACCTTC. It is translated as CASSLGQTDYGYTF.

This clonotype was counted ten times or more. V is TRBV12-3 or TRBV12-4 and J is TRBJ2-7; weak D call: TRBD1 (6 bases). This CDR3 comprises 12 residues. V lost 6 bases and J lost 4, with 10 bases in between. CDR3 amino acids: CASRRTGYEQYF. CDR3 DNA sequence: TGTGCCAGCAGACGTACAGGGTACGAGCAGTACTTC.

This clonotype was seen at least ten times. V gene TRBV2 combines with J gene TRBJ2-2; D gene unclear. This CDR3 contains 14 residues. The V and J ends lost 4 bases and 0 bases respectively, with 6 bases between them. The V gene's germline CDR1 is SNHLY and CDR2 FYNNEI. CDR3 coding DNA: TGTGCCAGCAGTGCGCTAACGAACACCGGGGAGCTGTTTTTT. Protein: CASSALTNTGELFF.

The chain is built from TRBV20-1 and TRBJ2-7; maybe TRBD1 (5 bases). V gave up 0 bases and J gave up 8 bases, with 17 bases separating them. The CDR3 totals 14 residues. CDR1 is DFQATT and CDR2 is SNEGSKA in the germline V gene (reference sequence). CDR3 sequence reads: CSAREQGPASKQYF. CDR3 DNA sequence: TGCAGTGCTAGAGAGCAGGGCCCCGCGTCGAAGCAGTACTTC.